A selection of T cell receptor beta chains follows, all from one sample in a study of shared clonotypes between healthy human individuals. The assay was immunoSEQ multiplex PCR, and TCRdb's table has in-frame clones only and misses some. Of approximately 740,000 clones listed, nearly 95% are singletons. Specimen: naive CD8+ T cells sorted from blood. These receptors were collected from a man aged 25 to 40 in good health. The CDR3 runs from the conserved cysteine through the conserved F or W. A D gene is named only where the DNA matches it firmly. Only some rows state a clone size, as once, few, many or a class for expanded clones.

cdr3_aa cdr3_nt j_call clone_size d_call v_call
CAISRDRGTDEQFF TGTGCCATCAGCCGGGACAGGGGTACGGATGAGCAGTTCTTC TRBJ2-1 . TRBD1 TRBV10-3
CASLNRDNANTGELFF TGTGCCAGCCTAAACCGGGACAACGCGAACACCGGGGAGCTGTTTTTT TRBJ2-2 . . TRBV21-1
CAWSPSGMESYYGYTF TGTGCCTGGAGTCCCTCGGGAATGGAGTCCTACTATGGCTACACCTTC TRBJ1-2 . . TRBV30
CASSWGGAANYGYTF TGTGCCAGCAGCTGGGGCGGGGCAGCTAACTATGGCTACACCTTC TRBJ1-2 . . TRBV5-6
CASSLASGSYEQFF TGTGCCAGCAGCTTGGCTAGCGGGAGCTATGAGCAGTTCTTC TRBJ2-1 . TRBD2 TRBV5-5
CAWSAFLRESDEQYF TGTGCCTGGAGTGCCTTCCTCAGGGAGAGCGACGAGCAGTACTTC TRBJ2-7 . . TRBV30
CASSPGQLNTGELFF TGCGCCAGCAGCCCGGGACAGCTCAACACCGGGGAGCTGTTTTTT TRBJ2-2 once TRBD1 TRBV4-1
CASSDFGGTTNEKLFF TGTGCCAGCAGTGATTTTGGGGGGACAACTAATGAAAAACTGTTTTTT TRBJ1-4 . . TRBV2
CASSDLGLAGTNNEQFF TGTGCCAGCAGTGACCTAGGGCTAGCGGGAACAAACAATGAGCAGTTCTTC TRBJ2-1 . TRBD2 TRBV25-1
CASSQRDNEQFF TGTGCCAGCAGCCAGAGGGACAATGAGCAGTTCTTC TRBJ2-1 . . TRBV14
CASSRLAGFLGNEQFF TGTGCCAGCAGTCGACTAGCGGGTTTCCTGGGGAATGAGCAGTTCTTC TRBJ2-1 . TRBD2 TRBV27
CASSSLGPRSEQYF TGTGCCAGCAGCTCCCTTGGCCCCCGGAGCGAGCAGTACTTC TRBJ2-7 once . TRBV7-6
CASSQMGGDEQFF TGCGCCAGCAGCCAAATGGGGGGCGATGAGCAGTTCTTC TRBJ2-1 . . TRBV4-1
CASSPTSGIAKNIQYF TGTGCCAGCAGCCCAACTAGCGGAATAGCCAAAAACATTCAGTACTTC TRBJ2-4 . TRBD2 TRBV27
CASSPPYGTLTDTQYF TGTGCCAGCTCACCACCTTATGGCACCCTCACAGATACGCAGTATTTT TRBJ2-3 . . TRBV18
CASSAGTVDGYTF TGTGCCAGTAGCGCCGGGACAGTCGATGGCTACACCTTC TRBJ1-2 . TRBD1 TRBV19
CASLLVGSGRGSYEQYF TGCGCCAGCCTCCTGGTGGGTTCGGGCAGGGGTTCCTACGAGCAGTACTTC TRBJ2-7 . . TRBV10-2
CASSPDLRGEQFF TGTGCCAGCAGCCCTGACTTGAGGGGTGAGCAGTTCTTC TRBJ2-1 . . TRBV7-2
CASSAYEQYF TGTGCCAGCTCAGCCTACGAGCAGTACTTC TRBJ2-7 . . TRBV6-1
CASRASGGHTEAFF TGTGCCAGCAGAGCCTCAGGGGGCCACACTGAAGCTTTCTTT TRBJ1-1 . TRBD1 TRBV6-4
CASTRGGAGPQQYF TGTGCCAGCACCAGAGGAGGGGCAGGACCGCAACAGTACTTC TRBJ2-7 . . TRBV13
CATSPDGGYGTEAFF TGTGCCACCAGCCCCGACGGGGGGTACGGGACTGAAGCTTTCTTT TRBJ1-1 . . TRBV15
CASSPVPGFGSGANVLTF TGTGCCAGCAGCCCGGTCCCAGGCTTTGGCTCTGGGGCCAACGTCCTGACTTTC TRBJ2-6 . . TRBV7-9
CAVGTGGSYEQYF TGTGCCGTGGGGACAGGGGGTTCCTACGAGCAGTACTTC TRBJ2-7 . TRBD1 TRBV27
CAWREGGGNEKLFF TGTGCCTGGAGAGAGGGGGGCGGAAATGAAAAACTGTTTTTT TRBJ1-4 . . TRBV30
CASSPPDQPYYEQYF TGTGCCAGCAGCCCGCCCGACCAACCTTACTACGAGCAGTACTTC TRBJ2-7 . . TRBV2
CASSPTKIWGSHQPQHF TGTGCCAGCAGTCCGACGAAGATATGGGGGAGTCATCAGCCCCAGCATTTT TRBJ1-5 . . TRBV28
CATSDRLSYNEQFF TGTGCCACCTCGGACAGGCTTTCCTACAATGAGCAGTTCTTC TRBJ2-1 . TRBD1 TRBV27
CASSHRTSTDTQYF TGTGCCAGCTCACACAGGACTAGCACGGATACGCAGTATTTT TRBJ2-3 . TRBD2 TRBV18
CASSLFSESGELFF TGTGCCAGCAGTTTATTTTCCGAATCCGGGGAGCTGTTTTTT TRBJ2-2 . . TRBV28
CSVTDRHATNEKLFF TGCAGCGTTACCGACAGGCACGCAACTAATGAAAAACTGTTTTTT TRBJ1-4 . . TRBV29-1
CACKGQGSYEQYF TGTGCCTGTAAGGGACAGGGAAGTTACGAGCAGTACTTC TRBJ2-7 . TRBD1 TRBV30
CASSARPSEVSYEQYF TGTGCCAGCAGCGCCCGCCCCTCAGAGGTTTCGTACGAGCAGTACTTC TRBJ2-7 . . TRBV9
CASSEEWTGTNYGYTF TGTGCCAGCAGTGAAGAGTGGACAGGGACTAACTATGGCTACACCTTC TRBJ1-2 . TRBD1 TRBV6-1
CASSPSTDRGEKLFF TGTGCCAGCAGCCCCAGCACCGACCGGGGGGAAAAACTGTTTTTT TRBJ1-4 once . TRBV7-9
CASSLPLGTSGRAAYEQYF TGTGCCAGCAGCCTCCCCCTCGGGACTAGCGGGAGGGCGGCTTACGAGCAGTACTTC TRBJ2-7 . TRBD2 TRBV7-9
CASSLLARGGELFF TGTGCCAGCAGCTTGCTAGCTCGAGGCGGGGAGCTGTTTTTT TRBJ2-2 . . TRBV11-2
CATSDRSGFSYEQYF TGTGCCACCTCGGACCGTTCTGGGTTCTCCTACGAGCAGTACTTC TRBJ2-7 . . TRBV6-6
CSVEQGPYEQYF TGCAGCGTTGAACAGGGGCCCTACGAGCAGTACTTC TRBJ2-7 . . TRBV29-1
CASRPTGGPTEAFF TGTGCCAGCAGGCCGACAGGGGGCCCTACTGAAGCTTTCTTT TRBJ1-1 . TRBD1 TRBV27
CSVATPQYVIQYF TGCAGCGTTGCCACACCACAGTATGTTATTCAGTACTTC TRBJ2-4 . . TRBV29-1
CASSFLAVPGTGELFF TGTGCCAGCAGTTTTCTAGCGGTCCCGGGCACCGGGGAGCTGTTTTTT TRBJ2-2 once TRBD2 TRBV2
CASSQGTGVNKQFF TGCGCCAGCAGCCAAGGGACAGGGGTAAATAAGCAGTTCTTC TRBJ2-1 . TRBD1 TRBV4-3
CASSPPDRGGYEQYF TGTGCCAGCTCACCCCCCGACAGGGGAGGCTACGAGCAGTACTTC TRBJ2-7 once TRBD1 TRBV18
CATRGSGSNQPQHF TGTGCCACCCGCGGGTCAGGGAGCAATCAGCCCCAGCATTTT TRBJ1-5 . . TRBV27
CASKRKSPGDSYEQYF TGTGCCAGTAAACGAAAATCCCCGGGAGATTCGTACGAGCAGTACTTC TRBJ2-7 . . TRBV5-5
CASSPLGRGTNYGYTF TGTGCCAGCAGCCCCCTAGGGAGGGGGACTAACTATGGCTACACCTTC TRBJ1-2 . . TRBV14
CASSPMNRDDTGELFF TGTGCCAGCAGCCCTATGAACAGGGATGACACCGGGGAGCTGTTTTTT TRBJ2-2 . . TRBV28
CASSGETAGELFF TGTGCCAGCAGCGGGGAGACAGCGGGGGAGCTGTTTTTT TRBJ2-2 . . TRBV27
CATSRVQRSGHSYEQYF TGTGCCACCAGCAGAGTACAACGTTCAGGACATTCCTACGAGCAGTACTTC TRBJ2-7 . . TRBV15
CAISELGGTVTDTQYF TGTGCCATCAGTGAGCTCGGGGGGACGGTCACAGATACGCAGTATTTT TRBJ2-3 . TRBD2 TRBV10-3
CASSLGSDAGINEKLFF TGTGCCAGCAGCTTAGGTTCCGATGCCGGTATTAATGAAAAACTGTTTTTT TRBJ1-4 . . TRBV7-9
CASAASRTFYEQYF TGCGCCAGTGCCGCTAGTAGGACGTTTTACGAGCAGTACTTC TRBJ2-7 . . TRBV4-3
CASSIGSQGEKLFF TGTGCCAGTAGTATCGGTAGCCAAGGTGAAAAACTGTTTTTT TRBJ1-4 . . TRBV19
CASSSDLAGRIYEQYF TGTGCCAGCAGTTCAGACCTAGCGGGAAGGATCTACGAGCAGTACTTC TRBJ2-7 . TRBD2 TRBV27
CASSYVQGLNTGELFF TGTGCCAGCAGTTACGTTCAGGGACTGAACACCGGGGAGCTGTTTTTT TRBJ2-2 . . TRBV28